Listed here are 24 T cell receptor beta chains from one sample, sequenced in a study of radiotherapy plus CTLA-4 blockade in lung cancer. The repertoire was sequenced with immunoSEQ multiplex PCR; TCRdb's copy has only in-frame clones and lacks some. The profile shows under 55,000 clones, around four fifths of them singletons. Source: peripheral blood, taken from a patient treated with radiotherapy plus ipilimumab. These receptors came from a human donor with non-small cell lung cancer who had stable disease on radiotherapy plus ipilimumab.

The V call is TRBV6-4, the J call TRBJ2-4; TRBD2 agrees at 9 bases. Germline CDR1 MRHNA, CDR2 SNTAGT. This CDR3 comprises 16 residues. With V trimmed by 4 bases and J by 8 bases, 12 bases remained unmatched. CDR3 amino acids: CASSGGLAGVGDIQYF. In nucleotides, the CDR3 is TGTGCCAGCAGTGGAGGATTAGCGGGAGTGGGAGACATTCAGTACTTC.

The rearrangement links TRBV30 to TRBJ1-2; possible D gene TRBD1, 5 bases. Germline assignment: CDR1 GTSNPN and CDR2 SVGIG (reference sequence). The V end was cut by 3 bases, the J end by 3 bases, with 26 bases between. The CDR3 is 18 residues long. The chain's CDR3 is CAWSRLGGEPGIDYGYTF. Here the CDR3 DNA reads TGTGCCTGGAGCCGGCTGGGGGGGGAGCCTGGGATCGACTATGGCTACACCTTC.

This chain links TRBV19 with TRBJ1-5, with D possibly TRBD1 on 6 matching bases. The CDR3 is 16 amino acids. Deletions cut 9 bases from V and 2 bases from J, with 20 bases between. The V gene's germline CDR1 is LNHDA and CDR2 SQIVND (reference sequence). The CDR3 sequence: CASTDRGAGGNQPQHF. CDR3 bases: TGTGCCAGCACTGACCGGGGGGCGGGGGGCAATCAGCCCCAGCATTTT. The full variable domain, completed using reference TRBV19 and TRBJ1-5, is DGGITQSPKYLFRKEGQNVTLSCEQNLNHDAMYWYRQDPGQGLRLIYYSQIVNDFQKGDIAEGYSVSREKKESFPLTVTSAQKNPTAFYLCASTDRGAGGNQPQHFGDGTRLSIL.

This clone was observed once. The CDR3 region is CSVHFPQAGYEQYF. As DNA, the CDR3 is TGCAGCGTCCACTTCCCACAGGCAGGCTACGAGCAGTACTTC. The chain carries TRBV29-1 and TRBJ2-7; a possible D gene is TRBD1 (5 bases). This CDR3 is 14 amino acids long. Per germline, CDR1 SQVTM and CDR2 ANQGSEA. V was pared by 6 bases and J by 3 bases, with 18 bases between.

The chain recombines TRBV21-1 with TRBJ2-1; whether TRBD2, the table's D call, matches the DNA was not checked. TRBV21-1 has pseudogene status. This CDR3 has 19 amino acids. The CDR3 sequence is CASSNISSGSTVSYNEQFF. CDR3 nucleotides: TGTGCCAGCAGCAATATCTCTAGCGGGAGTACTGTATCCTACAATGAGCAGTTCTTC.

The J gene is TRBJ1-1, the V gene TRBV5-4; no clear D gene. CDR1 SGHNT and CDR2 YYREEE come from the germline V gene (reference sequence). Trimming cost V 0 bases and J 5 bases, with 8 bases left between them. There are 13 residues in the CDR3. CDR3 residues: CASSLVSDTEAFF. The CDR3 region has the DNA TGTGCCAGCAGCTTGGTTTCAGATACTGAAGCTTTCTTT.

The chain joins TRBV27 to TRBJ2-7, with 8 bases aligning to TRBD2. Trimming removed 3 bases from V and 3 bases from J; junction bases left unmatched: 13. From germline, CDR1 is MNHEY and CDR2 SMNVEV (reference sequence). This CDR3 spans 17 amino acids. The CDR3 loop reads CASSFSPWQREIYEQYF. The CDR3 coding sequence is TGTGCCAGCAGTTTCTCGCCCTGGCAGCGGGAGATCTACGAGCAGTACTTC.

CDR3 loop: CASSWSDRGGYTF. CDR3 DNA sequence: TGTGCCAGCAGTTGGTCGGACAGGGGCGGCTACACCTTC. The V call is TRBV27, the J call TRBJ1-2, with 9 bases identical to TRBD1. V lost 4 bases and J lost 8; bases outside the gene matches: 5. Germline lookup yields CDR1 MNHEY and CDR2 SMNVEV (reference sequence). The CDR3 spans 13 residues.

This clone was observed a few times. This chain uses TRBV29-1 with TRBJ1-4; D possibly corresponds to TRBD1 (5 bases). V lost 5 bases and J lost 7, with 17 bases in between. CDR3 length equals 14 residues. Germline CDR1 and CDR2: SQVTM and ANQGSEA. CDR3 bases: TGCAGCGTTCGAAGGGCCGGGGGAGGTGAAAAACTGTTTTTT. Protein: CSVRRAGGGEKLFF. Full variable domain (rest looked up from reference TRBV29-1 and TRBJ1-4): SAVISQKPSRDICQRGTSLTIQCQVDSQVTMMFWYRQQPGQSLTLIATANQGSEATYESGFVIDKFPISRPNLTFSTLTVSNMSPEDSSIYLCSVRRAGGGEKLFFGSGTQLSVL.

This clone has a handful of counts. The gene calls are TRBV7-2 and TRBJ2-2; D may be TRBD2 (6 bases). Per the germline V gene, CDR1 is SGHTA and CDR2 is FQGNSA. Trimming shortened V by 5 bases and J by 3 bases, and 10 bases separated the two germline ends. The CDR3 has 14 residues. The CDR3 nucleotides are TGTGCCAGCAGCCCGGGACTTTACACCGGGGAGCTGTTTTTT. This sequence encodes CASSPGLYTGELFF.

V is TRBV7-3 and J is TRBJ2-1; 10 bases align to TRBD2. The V gene's germline CDR1 is SGHTA and CDR2 FQGTGA. J gave up 7 bases and V 3 bases, and 6 bases lay outside the gene matches. The CDR3 is made up of 15 amino acids. The CDR3 DNA follows: TGTGCCAGCAGCTTCTCTAGCGGGAGAAGGAATGAGCAGTTCTTC. This gives the protein CASSFSSGRRNEQFF.

This clone was detected once. V is TRBV5-1 and J is TRBJ1-1; tentative D call: TRBD1 (6 bases). From germline, CDR1 is SGHRS and CDR2 YFSETQ. V was clipped by 3 bases and J by 4 bases, with 16 bases between them. CDR3 length: 15 residues. The CDR3 sequence is CASSSLQGGGTEAFF. In DNA, the CDR3 is TGCGCCAGCAGCTCTTTACAGGGTGGGGGCACTGAAGCTTTCTTT.

The chain employs TRBV7-3 and TRBJ2-1; 12 nucleotides agree with TRBD2. V shed 5 bases, J shed 9 bases, and the junction held 11 bases outside the gene matches. Germline V CDR1 and CDR2: SGHTA, FQGTGA. CDR3 size: 16 residues. The CDR3 DNA sequence: TGTGCCAGCAGCGCCCCGGCTAGCGGGAGGGCCGCTGAGCAGTTCTTC. The encoded protein is CASSAPASGRAAEQFF. Filled out from reference TRBV7-3 and TRBJ2-1, the complete variable domain reads GAGVSQTPSNKVTEKGKYVELRCDPISGHTALYWYRQSLGQGPEFLIYFQGTGAADDSGLPNDRFFAVRPEGSVSTLKIQRTERGDSAVYLCASSAPASGRAAEQFFGPGTRLTVL.

The chain couples TRBV5-4 to TRBJ2-6; 9 nucleotides agree with TRBD1. The germline CDR1 and CDR2 sequences are SGHNT and YYREEE (reference sequence). J gave up 0 bases and V 1 base, and 2 bases lay outside the gene matches. CDR3 length: 17 residues. CDR3 protein: CASSLWDRASGANVLTF. In nucleotides, the CDR3 is TGTGCCAGCAGCTTGTGGGACAGGGCCTCTGGGGCCAACGTCCTGACTTTC.

The V call is TRBV21-1, the J call TRBJ1-1; TRBD1 was called by the table and not checked on the DNA. TRBV21-1 is noted as a pseudogene. The CDR3 spans 18 residues. The DNA for the CDR3 is TGTGCCAGCAGCACAAGGGACAGGGAGGCCCGCGCCGACACTGAAGCTTTCTTT. Its protein product is CASSTRDREARADTEAFF.

The CDR3 region is CASSVGLAANNEQFF. Written as DNA, the CDR3 is TGTGCCAGCAGCGTAGGCCTAGCGGCTAACAATGAGCAGTTCTTC. The chain couples TRBV9 to TRBJ2-1; the match to TRBD2 covers 7 bases. Germline CDR1 is SGDLS and CDR2 is YYNGEE. The CDR3 has 15 residues. V lost 0 bases and J lost 5; bases outside the gene matches: 5.

CDR3 DNA sequence: TGTGCCAGCAGTGGGGGCAGGGGGAGTGAAAAACTGTTTTTT. Protein product: CASSGGRGSEKLFF. The chain joins TRBV6-5 to TRBJ1-4; 7 nucleotides agree with TRBD1. The length of the CDR3 is 14 residues. V shed 5 bases and J 7 bases; nucleotides not matched to a gene: 7. CDR1 and CDR2 from the germline V gene are MNHEY and SVGAGI.

V usage is TRBV9 and J usage is TRBJ2-3; possible D gene TRBD2, 6 bases. Germline V gene lookup returns CDR1 SGDLS and CDR2 YYNGEE. V dropped 3 bases and J dropped 8 bases, with 16 bases sitting between them. This CDR3 has 14 amino acids. In DNA form, the CDR3 reads TGTGCCAGCAGCGATCTGTCCCCCGGGGGTACGCAGTATTTT. Its translation is CASSDLSPGGTQYF.

This chain joins TRBV28 and TRBJ1-3; 7 bases map to TRBD1. Trimming took 4 bases from V and 1 from J; bases not matched to a gene: 4. This CDR3 is built from 15 residues. From germline, CDR1 is MDHEN and CDR2 SYDVKM. CDR3 sequence: CASSYQQGSGNTIYF. CDR3 nucleotide sequence: TGTGCCAGCAGTTACCAACAGGGGTCTGGAAACACCATATATTTT.

The V and J genes are TRBV28 and TRBJ2-4; 7 positions agree with TRBD1. Germline CDR1 MDHEN, CDR2 SYDVKM. The junction had 10 bases not matched to a gene; V was cut back by 8 bases and J by 15 bases. This CDR3 region has 11 residues. In nucleotides, the CDR3 is TGTGCCAGCCTATTCCGGGACAGATTGTACTTC. It yields the protein CASLFRDRLYF. Full variable domain (remainder filled in from reference TRBV28 and TRBJ2-4): DVKVTQSSRYLVKRTGEKVFLECVQDMDHENMFWYRQDPGLGLRLIYFSYDVKMKEKGDIPEGYSVSREKKERFSLILESASTNQTSMYLCASLFRDRLYFGAGTRLSVL.

The rearrangement links TRBV7-2 to TRBJ2-7; 7 bases agree with TRBD1. The germline gives CDR1 SGHTA, CDR2 FQGNSA. The length of the CDR3 is 15 residues. V shed 3 bases and J 6 bases; nucleotides not matched to a gene: 11. CDR3 sequence reads: CASSFAPQGSVEQYF. The CDR3 nucleotides read TGTGCCAGCAGCTTTGCCCCACAGGGGTCGGTCGAGCAGTACTTC. The whole variable domain, filled in from reference TRBV7-2 and TRBJ2-7, reads GAGVSQSPSNKVTEKGKDVELRCDPISGHTALYWYRQSLGQGLEFLIYFQGNSAPDKSGLPSDRFSAERTGGSVSTLTIQRTQQEDSAVYLCASSFAPQGSVEQYFGPGTRLTVT.

This chain joins TRBV28 and TRBJ1-1; TRBD1 matches 9 bases. CDR3 length: 16 amino acids. Trimming removed 7 bases from V and 4 bases from J; junction bases left unmatched: 13. From germline, CDR1 is MDHEN and CDR2 SYDVKM. DNA of the CDR3: TGTGCCAGCACCTCACCGGCGGACAGGGGAGGCACTGAAGCTTTCTTT. It translates to CASTSPADRGGTEAFF.

Concerning this clone: It is unclear where the CDR3 begins or ends on the DNA, so no DNA is shown, and the CDR3 is as TCRdb lists it. This rearrangement joins TRBV12-1 to TRBJ2-3; TRBD2 is the table's D call and was not checked against the DNA. TRBV12-1 represents a pseudogene. The CDR3 spans 21 amino acids, including both terminal residues. The CDR3 region is CASSFAPGTSGRRSHTDTQYF.

V is TRBV4-3 and J is TRBJ2-7; a weak D match, TRBD2 (6 bases). CDR3 length: 15 residues. CDR1 and CDR2 (germline): LGHNA, YSLEER. The germline V and J ends were trimmed by 1 base and 0 bases, with 10 bases remaining between them. The CDR3 region has the DNA TGCGCCAGCAGCCAAGTGTTAGCGGACTCCTACGAGCAGTACTTC. It yields the protein CASSQVLADSYEQYF.